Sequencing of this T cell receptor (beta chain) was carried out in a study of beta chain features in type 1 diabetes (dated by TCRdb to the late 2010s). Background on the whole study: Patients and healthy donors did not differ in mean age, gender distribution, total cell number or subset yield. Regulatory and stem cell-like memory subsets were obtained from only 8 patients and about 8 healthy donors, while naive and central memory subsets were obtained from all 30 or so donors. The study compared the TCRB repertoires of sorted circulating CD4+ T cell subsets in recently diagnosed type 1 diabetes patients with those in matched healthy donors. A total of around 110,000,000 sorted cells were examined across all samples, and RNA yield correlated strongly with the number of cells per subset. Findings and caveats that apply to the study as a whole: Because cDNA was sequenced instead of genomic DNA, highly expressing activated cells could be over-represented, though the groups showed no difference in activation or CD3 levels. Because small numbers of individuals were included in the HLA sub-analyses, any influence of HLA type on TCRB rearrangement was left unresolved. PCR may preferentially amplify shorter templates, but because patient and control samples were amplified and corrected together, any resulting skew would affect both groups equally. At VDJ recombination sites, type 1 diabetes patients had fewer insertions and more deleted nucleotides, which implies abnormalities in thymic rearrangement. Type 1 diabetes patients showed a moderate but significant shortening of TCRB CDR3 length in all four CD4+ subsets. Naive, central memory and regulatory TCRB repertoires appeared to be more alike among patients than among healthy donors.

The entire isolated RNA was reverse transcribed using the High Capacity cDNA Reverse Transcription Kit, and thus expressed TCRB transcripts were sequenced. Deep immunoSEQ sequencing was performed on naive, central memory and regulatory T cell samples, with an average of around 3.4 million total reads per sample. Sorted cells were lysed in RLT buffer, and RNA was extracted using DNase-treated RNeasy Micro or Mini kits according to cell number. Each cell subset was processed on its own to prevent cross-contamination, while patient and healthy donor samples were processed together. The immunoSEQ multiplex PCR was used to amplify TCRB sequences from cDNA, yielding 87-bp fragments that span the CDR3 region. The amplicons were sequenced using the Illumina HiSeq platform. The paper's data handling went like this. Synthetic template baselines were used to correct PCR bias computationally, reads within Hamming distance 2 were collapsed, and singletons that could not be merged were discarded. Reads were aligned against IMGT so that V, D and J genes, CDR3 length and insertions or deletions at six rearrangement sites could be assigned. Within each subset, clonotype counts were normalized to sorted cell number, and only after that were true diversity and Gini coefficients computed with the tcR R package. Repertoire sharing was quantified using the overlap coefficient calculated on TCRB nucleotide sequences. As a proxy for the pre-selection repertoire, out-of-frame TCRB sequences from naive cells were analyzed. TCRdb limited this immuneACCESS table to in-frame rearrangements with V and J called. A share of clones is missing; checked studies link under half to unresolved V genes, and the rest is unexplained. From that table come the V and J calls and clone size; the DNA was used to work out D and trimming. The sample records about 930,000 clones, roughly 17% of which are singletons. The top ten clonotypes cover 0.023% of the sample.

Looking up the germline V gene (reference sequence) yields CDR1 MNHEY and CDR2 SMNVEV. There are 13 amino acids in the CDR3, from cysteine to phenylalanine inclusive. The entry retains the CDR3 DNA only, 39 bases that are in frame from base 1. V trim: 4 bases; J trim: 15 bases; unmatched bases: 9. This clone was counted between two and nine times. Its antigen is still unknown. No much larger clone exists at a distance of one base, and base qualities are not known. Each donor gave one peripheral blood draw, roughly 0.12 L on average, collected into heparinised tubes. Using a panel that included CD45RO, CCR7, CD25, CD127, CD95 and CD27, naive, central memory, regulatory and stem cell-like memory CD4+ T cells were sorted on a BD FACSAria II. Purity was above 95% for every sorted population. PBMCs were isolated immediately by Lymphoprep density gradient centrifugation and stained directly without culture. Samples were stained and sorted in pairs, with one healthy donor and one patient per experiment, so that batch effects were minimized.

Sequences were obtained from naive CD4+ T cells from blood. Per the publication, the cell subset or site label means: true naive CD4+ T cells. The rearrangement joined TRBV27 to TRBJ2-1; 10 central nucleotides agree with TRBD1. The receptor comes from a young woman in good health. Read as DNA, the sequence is TGTGCCAGCAGTTCCCCGGTCGACAGGGGGCCGTTCTTC. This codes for CASSSPVDRGPFF.